This T cell receptor (beta chain) was recovered during a study of cytomegalovirus exposure and HLA in healthy donors. Regarding donors, all were healthy bone marrow donors. Researchers ran the PCR with 60 Vbeta and 13 Jbeta primers. TCRdb's table, derived via immunoSEQ multiplex PCR, lists solely in-frame clones and lacks some. This table holds about 240,000 clones, about 80% found once. A remark on this clone: Its antigen is unknown.

Germline V gives CDR1 SNHLY, CDR2 FYNNEI. The V end lost 2 bases, the J end lost 6 bases, and 6 bases lay between the germline ends. The CDR3 is 12 amino acids. Study-level findings and limits: The dataset shows that most TCR sequences were rare, while some public TCRs occurred in many donors. Later analysis associated a missense DCLRE1C variant with TCR beta V- and J-gene trimming. Cytomegalovirus-associated TCR beta chains were listed, numbering around 150.

The sample consisted of PBMCs. The sequence was obtained from a woman aged 60-75 years in good health and CMV-seropositive. The chain joins TRBV2 to TRBJ2-3; D gene uncertain. This CDR3 is CASSESVDTQYF. In DNA, the CDR3 is TGTGCCAGCAGTGAATCGGTGGATACGCAGTATTTT.